This TCR beta chain came from a study of shared clonotypes between healthy human individuals. Points from the study as a whole: The sharing of 4% to 5.5% of naive CD4 clonotypes was seen across several donors. Non-shared clonotypes showed lower generation probabilities than clonotypes common to all four donors. Clonotype sharing among donors, it was expected, would be affected by sequencing depth.

The data were produced by immunoSEQ multiplex PCR, yet TCRdb's version contains in-frame clones alone and is incomplete. This sample has 1.5 million to 2.5 million clones, with about 94% found just once. Trimming removed 3 bases at V and 7 bases at J, with 18 bases between. This CDR3 contains 14 residues. Germline CDR1 reads SQVTM; CDR2 reads ANQGSEA. CD8 cells classed as naive were CD45RO-negative and positively selected for CCR7, excluding terminally differentiated effector memory CD45RA+ cells. Only Caucasian adults living in Nashville, Tennessee made up the donor group. This clone has just one count. Its antigen is undetermined.

The receptor's source is a young man in good health. The genes are TRBV29-1 and TRBJ1-2; no clear D gene. Sequencing was carried out using naive CD8+ T cells sorted from blood. CDR3 DNA: TGCAGCGTTGATCTCCCCCCGGAGGTCGGTGGCTACACCTTC. As protein: CSVDLPPEVGGYTF.